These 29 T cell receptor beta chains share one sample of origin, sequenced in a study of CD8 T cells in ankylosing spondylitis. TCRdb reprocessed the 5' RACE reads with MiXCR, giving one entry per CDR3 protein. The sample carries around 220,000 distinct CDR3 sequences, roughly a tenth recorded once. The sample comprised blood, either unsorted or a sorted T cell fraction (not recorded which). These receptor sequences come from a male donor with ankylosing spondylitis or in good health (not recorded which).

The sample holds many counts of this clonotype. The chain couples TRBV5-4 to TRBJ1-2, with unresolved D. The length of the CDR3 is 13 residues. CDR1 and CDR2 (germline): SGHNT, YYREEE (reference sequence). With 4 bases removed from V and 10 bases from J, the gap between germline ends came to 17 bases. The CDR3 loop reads CASSPGIRVDYTF. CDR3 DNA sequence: TGTGCCAGCAGCCCCGGGATCCGGGTAGACTACACCTTC.

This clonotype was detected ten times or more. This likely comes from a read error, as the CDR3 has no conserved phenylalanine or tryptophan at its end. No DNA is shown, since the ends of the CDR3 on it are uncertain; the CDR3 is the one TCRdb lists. The CDR3 reads CSARGSGGGTLIL. The gene calls are TRBV20-1 and TRBJ2-1; the D segment call TRBD1 is taken from the table without a DNA check. A total of 13 residues make up the CDR3, ends included. Germline values: CDR1 DFQATT, CDR2 SNEGSKA (reference sequence).

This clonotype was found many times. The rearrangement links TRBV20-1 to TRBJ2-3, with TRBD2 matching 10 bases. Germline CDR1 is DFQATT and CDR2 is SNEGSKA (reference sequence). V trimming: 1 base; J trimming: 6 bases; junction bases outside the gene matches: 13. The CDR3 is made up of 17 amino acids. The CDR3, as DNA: TGCAGTGCTAGAGTCTCCGGGGCTAGCGGGGGCGTGGATACGCAGTATTTT. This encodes CSARVSGASGGVDTQYF.

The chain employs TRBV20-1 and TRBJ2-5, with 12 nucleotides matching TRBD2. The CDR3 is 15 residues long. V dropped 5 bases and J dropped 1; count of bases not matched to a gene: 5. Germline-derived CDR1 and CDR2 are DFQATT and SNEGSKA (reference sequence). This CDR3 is CSAASGGAVQETQYF. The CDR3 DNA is TGCAGTGCTGCTAGCGGGGGGGCGGTCCAAGAGACCCAGTACTTC.

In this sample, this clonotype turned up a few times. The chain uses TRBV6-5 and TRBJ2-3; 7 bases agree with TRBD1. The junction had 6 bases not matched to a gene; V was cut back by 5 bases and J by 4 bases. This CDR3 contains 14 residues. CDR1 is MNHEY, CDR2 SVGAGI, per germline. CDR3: CASSTRQGPDTQYF. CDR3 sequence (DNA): TGTGCCAGCAGTACCCGACAGGGCCCAGATACGCAGTATTTT.

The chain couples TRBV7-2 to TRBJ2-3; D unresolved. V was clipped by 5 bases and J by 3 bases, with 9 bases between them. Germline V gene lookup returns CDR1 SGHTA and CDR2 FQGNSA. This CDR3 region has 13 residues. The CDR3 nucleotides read TGTGCCAGCAGCACACAAACGACAGATACGCAGTATTTT. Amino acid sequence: CASSTQTTDTQYF.

CDR3 protein: CASSQDRGTTREQYF. For the CDR3, the DNA is TGTGCCAGCAGCCAAGACAGGGGTACGACGCGTGAGCAGTACTTC. The chain employs TRBV3-1 and TRBJ2-7, with a tentative D call TRBD1 (6 bases). CDR1 and CDR2 (germline): LGHDT, YNNKEL (reference sequence). Trimming removed 0 bases from V and 7 bases from J, with 16 bases in between. There are 15 residues in the CDR3.

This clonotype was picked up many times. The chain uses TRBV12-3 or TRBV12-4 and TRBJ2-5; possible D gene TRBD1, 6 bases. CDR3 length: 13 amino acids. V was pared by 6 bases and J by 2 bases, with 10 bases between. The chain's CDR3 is CASRSDSQETQYF. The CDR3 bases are TGTGCCAGCAGATCGGACAGTCAAGAGACCCAGTACTTC.

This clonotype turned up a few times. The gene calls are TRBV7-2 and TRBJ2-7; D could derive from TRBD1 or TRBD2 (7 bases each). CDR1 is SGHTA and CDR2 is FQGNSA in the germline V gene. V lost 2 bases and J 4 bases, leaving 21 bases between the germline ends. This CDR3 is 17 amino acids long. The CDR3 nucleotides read TGTGCCAGCAGCTTAAAAAGGTCGTCAGGGGGGGTTTACGAGCAGTACTTC. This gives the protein CASSLKRSSGGVYEQYF. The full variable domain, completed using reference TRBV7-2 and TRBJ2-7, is GAGVSQSPSNKVTEKGKDVELRCDPISGHTALYWYRQSLGQGLEFLIYFQGNSAPDKSGLPSDRFSAERTGGSVSTLTIQRTQQEDSAVYLCASSLKRSSGGVYEQYFGPGTRLTVT.

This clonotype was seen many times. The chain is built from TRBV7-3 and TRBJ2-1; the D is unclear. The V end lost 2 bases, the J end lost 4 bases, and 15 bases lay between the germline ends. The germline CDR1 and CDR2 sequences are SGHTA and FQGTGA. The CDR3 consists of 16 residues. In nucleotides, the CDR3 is TGTGCCAGCAGCTTAGGAAAGGGAAGAACGTACAATGAGCAGTTCTTC. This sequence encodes CASSLGKGRTYNEQFF.

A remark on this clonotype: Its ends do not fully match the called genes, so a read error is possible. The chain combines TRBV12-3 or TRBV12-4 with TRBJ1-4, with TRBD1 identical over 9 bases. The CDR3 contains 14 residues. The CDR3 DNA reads TGTGCCAGCAGTCCGGACAGGGGAAATGACAAACTGTTTTTT. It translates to CASSPDRGNDKLFF.

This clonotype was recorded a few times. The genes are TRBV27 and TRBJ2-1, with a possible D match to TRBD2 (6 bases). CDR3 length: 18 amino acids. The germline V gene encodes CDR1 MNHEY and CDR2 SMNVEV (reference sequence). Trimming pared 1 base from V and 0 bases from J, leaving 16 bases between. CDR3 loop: CASSLWLATGSSYNEQFF. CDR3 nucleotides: TGTGCCAGCAGTTTATGGCTAGCGACCGGGAGCTCCTACAATGAGCAGTTCTTC.

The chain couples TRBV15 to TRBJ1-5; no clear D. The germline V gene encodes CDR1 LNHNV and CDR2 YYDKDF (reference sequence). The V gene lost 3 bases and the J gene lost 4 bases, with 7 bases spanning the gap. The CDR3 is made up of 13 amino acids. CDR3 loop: CATSSLSNQPQHF. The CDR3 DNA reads TGTGCCACCAGCAGCCTTTCAAATCAGCCCCAGCATTTT.

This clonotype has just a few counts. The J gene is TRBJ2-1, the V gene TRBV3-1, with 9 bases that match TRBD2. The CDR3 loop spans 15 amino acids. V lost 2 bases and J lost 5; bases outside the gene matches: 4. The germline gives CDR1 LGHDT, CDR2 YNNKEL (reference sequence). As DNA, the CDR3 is TGTGCCAGCAGCCAACGGCGGGGGGGCAACAATGAGCAGTTCTTC. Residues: CASSQRRGGNNEQFF.

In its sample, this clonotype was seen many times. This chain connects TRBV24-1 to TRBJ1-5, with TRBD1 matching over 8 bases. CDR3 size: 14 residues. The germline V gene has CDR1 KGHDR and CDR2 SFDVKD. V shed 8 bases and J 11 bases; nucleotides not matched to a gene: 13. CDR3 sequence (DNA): TGTGCCACCAAGGCAGGGGGCAATCAAGGGACCCAGCATTTT. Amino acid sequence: CATKAGGNQGTQHF.

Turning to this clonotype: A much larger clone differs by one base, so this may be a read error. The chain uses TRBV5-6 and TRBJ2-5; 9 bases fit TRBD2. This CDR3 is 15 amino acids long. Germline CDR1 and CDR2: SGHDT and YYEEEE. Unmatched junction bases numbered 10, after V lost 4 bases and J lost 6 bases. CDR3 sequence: CASSADLAGLKTQYF. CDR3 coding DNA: TGTGCCAGCAGCGCAGACCTAGCGGGGCTCAAGACCCAGTACTTC.

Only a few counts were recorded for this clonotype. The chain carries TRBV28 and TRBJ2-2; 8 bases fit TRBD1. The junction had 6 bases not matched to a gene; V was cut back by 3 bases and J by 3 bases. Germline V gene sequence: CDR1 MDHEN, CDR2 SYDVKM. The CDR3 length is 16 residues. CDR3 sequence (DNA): TGTGCCAGCAGTTTCCTAGGACAGGGAGACACCGGGGAGCTGTTTTTT. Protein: CASSFLGQGDTGELFF.

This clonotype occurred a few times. The CDR3, as DNA: TGCGCCAGCAGCCAAGATCCAGCGATGAATACGCAGTATTTT. This codes for CASSQDPAMNTQYF. This chain connects TRBV4-1 to TRBJ2-3, with no clear D. CDR1 and CDR2 (germline): MGHRA, YSYEKL. CDR3 length: 14 residues. Trimming stripped 0 bases from V and 7 bases from J, with 11 bases between.

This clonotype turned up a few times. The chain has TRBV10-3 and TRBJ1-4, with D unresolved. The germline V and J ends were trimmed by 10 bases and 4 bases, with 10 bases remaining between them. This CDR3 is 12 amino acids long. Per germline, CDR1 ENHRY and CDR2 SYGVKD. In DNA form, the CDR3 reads TGTGCCAGTCGACACCTTAATGAAAAACTGTTTTTT. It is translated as CASRHLNEKLFF.

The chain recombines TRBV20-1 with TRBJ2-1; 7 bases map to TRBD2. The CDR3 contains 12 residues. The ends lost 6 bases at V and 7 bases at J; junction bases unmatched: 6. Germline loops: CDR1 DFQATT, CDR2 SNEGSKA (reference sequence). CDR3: CSAKRSGNEQFF. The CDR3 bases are TGCAGTGCAAAGCGTAGCGGGAATGAGCAGTTCTTC.

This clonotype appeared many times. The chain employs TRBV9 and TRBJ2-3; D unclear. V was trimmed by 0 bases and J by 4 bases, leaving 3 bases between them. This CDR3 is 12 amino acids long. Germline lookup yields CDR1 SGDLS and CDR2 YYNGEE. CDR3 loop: CASSVGSDTQYF. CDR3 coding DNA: TGTGCCAGCAGCGTAGGGTCAGATACGCAGTATTTT.

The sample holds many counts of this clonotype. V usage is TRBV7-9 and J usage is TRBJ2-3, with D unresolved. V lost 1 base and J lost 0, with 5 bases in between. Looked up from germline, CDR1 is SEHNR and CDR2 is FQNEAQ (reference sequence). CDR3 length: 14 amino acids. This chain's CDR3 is CASSLEVSTDTQYF. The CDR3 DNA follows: TGTGCCAGCAGCTTAGAGGTCAGCACAGATACGCAGTATTTT.

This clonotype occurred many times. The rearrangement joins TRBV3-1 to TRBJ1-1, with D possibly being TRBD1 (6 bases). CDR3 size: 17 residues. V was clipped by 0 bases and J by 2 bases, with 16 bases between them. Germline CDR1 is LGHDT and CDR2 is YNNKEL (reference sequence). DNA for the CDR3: TGTGCCAGCAGCCAAGATCGAACAGGGCCATCTAACACTGAAGCTTTCTTT. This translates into CASSQDRTGPSNTEAFF.

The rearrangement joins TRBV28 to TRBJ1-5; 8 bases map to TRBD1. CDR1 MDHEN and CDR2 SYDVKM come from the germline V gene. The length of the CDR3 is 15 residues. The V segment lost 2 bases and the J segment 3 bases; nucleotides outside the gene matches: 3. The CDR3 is CASSLRTGYNQPQHF. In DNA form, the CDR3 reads TGTGCCAGCAGTTTAAGGACAGGGTACAATCAGCCCCAGCATTTT.

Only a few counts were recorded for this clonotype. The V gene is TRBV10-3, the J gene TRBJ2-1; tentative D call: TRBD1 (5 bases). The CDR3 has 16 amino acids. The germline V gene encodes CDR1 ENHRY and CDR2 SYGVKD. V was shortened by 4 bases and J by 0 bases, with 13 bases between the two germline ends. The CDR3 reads CAISGPDTSSYNEQFF. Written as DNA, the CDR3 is TGTGCCATCAGTGGGCCGGACACGAGCTCCTACAATGAGCAGTTCTTC.

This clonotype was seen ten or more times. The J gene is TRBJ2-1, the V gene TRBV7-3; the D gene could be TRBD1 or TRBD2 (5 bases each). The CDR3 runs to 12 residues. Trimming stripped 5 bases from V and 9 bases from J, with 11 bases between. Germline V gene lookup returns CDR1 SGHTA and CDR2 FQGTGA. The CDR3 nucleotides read TGTGCCAGCAGCGCACTGAGGGGTGAGCAGTTCTTC. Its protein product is CASSALRGEQFF.

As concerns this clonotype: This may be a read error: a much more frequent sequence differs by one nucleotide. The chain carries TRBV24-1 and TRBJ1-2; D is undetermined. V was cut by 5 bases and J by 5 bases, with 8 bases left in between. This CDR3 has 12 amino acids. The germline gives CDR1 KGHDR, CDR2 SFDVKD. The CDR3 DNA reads TGTGCCACCAGTGGCACAGATTATGGCTACACCTTC. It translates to CATSGTDYGYTF.

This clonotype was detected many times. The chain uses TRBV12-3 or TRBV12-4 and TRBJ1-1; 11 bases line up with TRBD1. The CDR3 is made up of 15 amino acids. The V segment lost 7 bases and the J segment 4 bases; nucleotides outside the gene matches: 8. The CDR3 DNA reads TGTGCCAGCAAGGTTAGGGACAGGGGGGGCACTGAAGCTTTCTTT. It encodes CASKVRDRGGTEAFF.

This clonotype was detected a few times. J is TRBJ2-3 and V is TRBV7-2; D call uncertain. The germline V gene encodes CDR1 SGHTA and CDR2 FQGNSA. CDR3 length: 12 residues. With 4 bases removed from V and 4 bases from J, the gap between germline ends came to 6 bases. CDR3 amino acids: CASSSYADTQYF. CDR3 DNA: TGTGCCAGCAGCTCATATGCAGATACGCAGTATTTT.